The subject of this entry is one TCR beta chain. This entry is derived from a study of OX40 agonist ivuxolimab in advanced cancers. Overall study context: One hepatocellular carcinoma and a couple of cutaneous melanoma patients partially responded.

This CDR3 is 14 amino acids long. Per germline, CDR1 MDHEN and CDR2 SYDVKM. Trimming took 6 bases from V and 8 from J; bases not matched to a gene: 7. Autoimmune disease history or systemic immunosuppression led to patient exclusion. Profiling relied on immunoSEQ multiplex PCR, and the TCRdb table lists in-frame clones only, not all of them. The table includes about 140,000 clones, 90% detected once. The chain combines TRBV28 with TRBJ1-5, with 10 nucleotides matching TRBD1. The starting material was CD4+ or CD8+ T cells sorted from blood, obtained in a trial of the OX40 agonist ivuxolimab. The clonotype comes from an adult with an advanced solid tumor such as melanoma, head and neck, liver or kidney cancer. This chain's CDR3 is CASRRTGGFEPQHF. The CDR3 bases are TGTGCCAGCAGAAGGACAGGGGGGTTTGAGCCCCAGCATTTT. The whole variable domain, remainder taken from reference TRBV28 and TRBJ1-5, is DVKVTQSSRYLVKRTGEKVFLECVQDMDHENMFWYRQDPGLGLRLIYFSYDVKMKEKGDIPEGYSVSREKKERFSLILESASTNQTSMYLCASRRTGGFEPQHFGDGTRLSIL.